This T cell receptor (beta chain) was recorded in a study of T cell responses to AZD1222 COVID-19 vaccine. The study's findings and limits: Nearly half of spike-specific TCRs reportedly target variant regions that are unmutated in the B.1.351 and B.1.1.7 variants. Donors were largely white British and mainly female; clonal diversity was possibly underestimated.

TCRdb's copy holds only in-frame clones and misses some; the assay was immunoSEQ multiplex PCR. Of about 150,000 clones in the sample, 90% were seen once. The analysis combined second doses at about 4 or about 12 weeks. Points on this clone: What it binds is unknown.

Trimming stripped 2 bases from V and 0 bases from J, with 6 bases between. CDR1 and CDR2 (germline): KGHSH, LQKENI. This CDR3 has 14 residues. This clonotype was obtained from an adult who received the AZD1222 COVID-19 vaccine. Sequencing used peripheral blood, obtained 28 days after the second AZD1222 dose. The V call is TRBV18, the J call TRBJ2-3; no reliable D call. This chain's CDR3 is CASSPISSTDTQYF. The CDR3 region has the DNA TGTGCCAGCTCACCAATCTCTAGCACAGATACGCAGTATTTT.